A single T cell receptor beta chain is shown here with its context. This clonotype has more than one count but fewer than ten. The antigen it recognizes is unknown. No qualities accompany the bases; no much larger clone lies one base away. These data originate in a study of T-cell memory formation after mild COVID-19 (dated by TCRdb to the early 2020s). As for the study more broadly: TCR sequence clusters from the two donors were found to be largely donor specific. In two donors, T-cell clones that expanded and contracted after mild COVID-19 were followed by sequencing TCRalpha and TCRbeta repertoires longitudinally. Two young, previously healthy adult volunteers made up the cohort, one male and one female. Points the paper makes about the study in general: Some responding clones were detected in pre-infection memory, suggesting pre-existing cross-reactive memory T cells joined the SARS-CoV-2 response. From day 15 to 85, contracting clones showed balanced CD4/CD8 phenotypes, whereas a second wave of clones that expanded from day 15 to 37 leaned towards CD4+. SARS-CoV-2 specificity of the second-wave clones peaking on day 37 was not confirmed. Contracting CD4+ clones were located mainly in the CM and EM memory subsets, whereas CD8+ clones were found to be enriched in EMRA. Only two mild cases were covered by the study, and larger cohorts that include severe cases with pre-infection samples were considered necessary.

Ficoll-Paque density gradient centrifugation was the method used to isolate PBMCs. The data were produced on an Illumina NovaSeq 6000. TCRalpha and TCRbeta cDNA libraries were built by 5'RACE with constant-segment primers, adding sample barcodes and unique molecular identifiers. Trizol reagent was used to extract RNA from every sample. Libraries were amplified in two PCR steps, with a second sample barcode and Illumina TruSeq adapters added in the second step. The libraries were sequenced on an Illumina NovaSeq using 2 x 150 bp paired-end reads. The paper's processing steps were these. The reads were demultiplexed and collapsed into UMI-guided consensus sequences using migec v1.2.7. Using mixcr v2.1.11, UMI consensuses were aligned to TRA and TRB V and J templates and then assembled into clonotypes. Clonotypes were classified as expanded or contracted when called significant by both edgeR and NoisET, with noise models trained on biological replicates. edgeR calls used a false discovery rate-adjusted p below 0.01 and a log2 fold-change threshold of 1. As an exploratory analysis of dynamics, max-normalized trajectories of the 1000 most abundant clonotypes were examined with PCA combined with hierarchical clustering. Each responding clone was given a CD4 or CD8 phenotype based on the CD4+ and CD8+ repertoires, which had been sequenced separately. The public sequencing data were trimmed at Q25 with fastp and processed into clonotypes with MiXCR by TCRdb, which kept only in-frame beta chains. Duplicate CDR3 protein sequences are folded into a single record with the most common DNA and genes. TCRdb, not the original authors, processed these V and J calls. In this sample the table shows more than 300,000 distinct CDR3 sequences, 20% to 25% of which occur a single time. The ten largest account for around a fifth of the sample.

The trim is 6 bases for V and 0 bases for J, with a gap of 10 bases between the germline ends. CDR1 and CDR2 are drawn from the germline V gene (reference sequence): MNHEY, SMNVEV. From cysteine to phenylalanine, the CDR3 is 14 amino acids long. The only DNA kept is the CDR3, 42 bases in frame from the first base. The chain joins TRBV27 to TRBJ2-3, with the D gene call left open. Material for sequencing was PBMCs or a T cell subset sorted from them (not recorded which). This clonotype was obtained from a young man who had mild COVID-19 (a few samples of this study predate the infection). The sample titles of this study are shuffled in the database, so cell type and time point are left out; the donor was told from shared clones. The CDR3 protein sequence reads: CASRLSVSTDTQYF. Read as DNA, the sequence is TGTGCCAGCAGGCTAAGCGTAAGCACAGATACGCAGTATTTT.